Listed here are 31 T cell receptor beta chains from one sample, sequenced in a study of PD-1 blockade in classical Hodgkin lymphoma. There was relapse after autologous stem cell transplantation in every patient, and there was variation in brentuximab vedotin exposure. Assay used: immunoSEQ multiplex PCR; TCRdb lists only in-frame clones, some missing. Of roughly 23,000 clones in the sample, 71% are singletons; the top ten hold about 15%. This sample comprised peripheral blood mononuclear cells (PBMCs), obtained at baseline. All receptors come from a human donor with classical Hodgkin lymphoma.

The chain links TRBV5-4 to TRBJ2-5, with D perhaps assigned TRBD1 or TRBD2 (5 bases each). Looked up from germline, CDR1 is SGHNT and CDR2 is YYREEE (reference sequence). The CDR3 spans 15 residues. Trimming stripped 4 bases from V and 5 bases from J, with 18 bases between. CDR3 region: CASSGRGTGRETQYF. The DNA of the CDR3 is TGTGCCAGCAGCGGAAGAGGGACGGGACGGGAGACCCAGTACTTC.

The gene calls are TRBV28 and TRBJ1-5, with D perhaps matching TRBD1 (6 bases). CDR1 and CDR2 (germline): MDHEN, SYDVKM. The CDR3 length is 13 residues. Trimming took 4 bases from V and 7 from J, leaving 11 bases between them. The CDR3 loop reads CASSSGAGQPQHF. The CDR3 nucleotides read TGTGCCAGCAGTTCGGGGGCTGGGCAGCCCCAGCATTTT.

This chain links TRBV5-1 with TRBJ2-2; 11 bases align to TRBD2. Trimming at V came to 3 bases and at J to 0 bases, leaving 1 base not matched to a gene. Germline CDR1 SGHRS, CDR2 YFSETQ. CDR3 length equals 16 residues. CDR3 nucleotides: TGCGCCAGCAGCTGGACTAGCGGGCCGAACACCGGGGAGCTGTTTTTT. This encodes CASSWTSGPNTGELFF.

The chain recombines TRBV25-1 with TRBJ1-2; 8 nucleotides line up with TRBD1. V shed 5 bases and J 7 bases; nucleotides not matched to a gene: 3. Germline V lookup: CDR1 MGHDK, CDR2 SYGVNS. The CDR3 spans 12 residues. DNA of the CDR3: TGTGCCAGCAGTCTGACAGGGGCTGGCTACACCTTC. This translates into CASSLTGAGYTF.

The rearrangement uses TRBV11-2 and TRBJ2-1, with D perhaps being TRBD1 or TRBD2 (5 bases each). Trimming took off 7 bases at V and 3 bases at J, with 16 bases between the two ends. The germline V gene has CDR1 SGHAT and CDR2 FQNNGV. The CDR3 runs to 15 residues. CDR3 nucleotide sequence: TGTGCCAGCACCCTCGAGGGGTCGGGCTACAATGAGCAGTTCTTC. It encodes CASTLEGSGYNEQFF.

This clone rates as medium-sized. The rearrangement uses TRBV6-5 and TRBJ1-4; D is unclear. The CDR3 is made up of 15 amino acids. CDR1 and CDR2 from the germline V gene are MNHEY and SVGAGI. V lost 0 bases and J 0 bases, leaving 5 bases between the germline ends. CDR3 sequence reads: CASSYSGATNEKLFF. CDR3 nucleotides: TGTGCCAGCAGTTACTCGGGTGCAACTAATGAAAAACTGTTTTTT.

The rearrangement joins TRBV12-5 to TRBJ2-1, with a tentative D call TRBD2 (6 bases). Per the germline V gene, CDR1 is LGHNT and CDR2 is FRNRAP. Trimming left V 1 base short and J 9 bases short, with 28 bases between. CDR3 length equals 19 residues. CDR3 coding DNA: TGTGCTAGTGGTTTGGGCCTTACACTCCGGGCTACGGAGGGCATTGAGCAGTTCTTC. Translated, it gives CASGLGLTLRATEGIEQFF.

This chain links TRBV28 with TRBJ1-2, with D tentatively TRBD1 (5 bases). The CDR3 consists of 13 residues. Germline CDR1 is MDHEN and CDR2 is SYDVKM. The ends were cut back, 3 bases at V and 7 bases at J, with 12 bases in the middle. In nucleotides, the CDR3 is TGTGCCAGCAGTTTTGTTAGGGGCTCTGGCTACACCTTC. It translates to CASSFVRGSGYTF.

The V gene is TRBV19, the J gene TRBJ2-1; no clear D gene. V gave up 1 base and J gave up 1 base, with 8 bases separating them. The germline gives CDR1 LNHDA, CDR2 SQIVND (reference sequence). CDR3 length equals 15 residues. CDR3 protein: CASSIAAFSYNEQFF. CDR3 DNA sequence: TGTGCCAGTAGTATAGCGGCCTTTTCCTACAATGAGCAGTTCTTC.

The chain employs TRBV18 and TRBJ2-7; 11 bases fit TRBD1. Germline CDR1 is KGHSH and CDR2 is LQKENI. This CDR3 has 14 amino acids. The trim removed 3 bases at V and 9 bases at J, leaving 7 bases unmatched. The CDR3 nucleotides read TGTGCCAGCTCACCGGACAGGGGGCTGTTTGGGCAGTACTTC. It encodes CASSPDRGLFGQYF.

A note on this clone: The same CDR3 is also encoded by other DNA sequences in this sample. V gene TRBV6-5 combines with J gene TRBJ2-5; 14 positions match TRBD2. Germline V gene data show CDR1 as MNHEY and CDR2 as SVGAGI. The CDR3 has 14 residues. J was trimmed by 5 bases and V by 6 bases; bases with no gene match: 2. CDR3: CASRGLAGVETQYF. DNA for the CDR3: TGTGCCAGCAGGGGACTAGCGGGGGTGGAGACCCAGTACTTC.

In its sample, this clone was seen a few times. This chain links TRBV11-3 with TRBJ1-2, with TRBD1 as a possible D gene (6 bases). The germline V gene has CDR1 SGHNT and CDR2 YENEEA. The V gene lost 1 base and the J gene lost 9 bases, with 18 bases spanning the gap. The length of the CDR3 is 15 residues. The chain's CDR3 is CASSLGDTGHSSYTF. Here the CDR3 DNA reads TGTGCCAGCAGCTTAGGGGACACAGGTCACTCCAGCTACACCTTC.

The chain employs TRBV19 and TRBJ2-2; 8 bases are a match to TRBD2. The CDR3 covers 15 residues. Looked up from germline, CDR1 is LNHDA and CDR2 is SQIVND (reference sequence). J lost 2 bases, V lost 6 bases, and 5 bases had no gene match. CDR3 protein: CASRTSGTNTGELFF. CDR3 DNA: TGTGCCAGTAGAACTAGCGGAACAAACACCGGGGAGCTGTTTTTT.

V is TRBV6-4 and J is TRBJ1-2, with TRBD1 matching 9 bases. The germline V gene encodes CDR1 MRHNA and CDR2 SNTAGT. J gave up 7 bases and V 5 bases, and 5 bases lay outside the gene matches. The CDR3 covers 13 residues. CDR3 nucleotide sequence: TGTGCCAGCAGTATGGGACAGGGCTTTGGCTACACCTTC. Translated: CASSMGQGFGYTF.

The table lists this clone with a few counts. The genes are TRBV18 and TRBJ2-1; 9 bases match TRBD2. V shed 3 bases and J 5 bases; nucleotides not matched to a gene: 8. This CDR3 has 16 amino acids. From germline, CDR1 is KGHSH and CDR2 LQKENI. Here the CDR3 DNA reads TGTGCCAGCTCACCGCTAGCGGGAAGACTAAACAATGAGCAGTTCTTC. Protein sequence: CASSPLAGRLNNEQFF.

The V gene is TRBV28, the J gene TRBJ2-1; TRBD2 agrees at 7 bases. V dropped 6 bases and J dropped 6; count of bases not matched to a gene: 14. CDR3 size: 16 residues. The germline gives CDR1 MDHEN, CDR2 SYDVKM. CDR3 nucleotide sequence: TGTGCCAGCAGGCTCAAGGGGTCAGGGAGGGCCAATGAGCAGTTCTTC. Encoded protein: CASRLKGSGRANEQFF. Full variable domain (missing parts from reference TRBV28 and TRBJ2-1): DVKVTQSSRYLVKRTGEKVFLECVQDMDHENMFWYRQDPGLGLRLIYFSYDVKMKEKGDIPEGYSVSREKKERFSLILESASTNQTSMYLCASRLKGSGRANEQFFGPGTRLTVL.

The rearrangement links TRBV2 to TRBJ1-6; tentative D call: TRBD1 (6 bases). This CDR3 contains 15 residues. The germline gives CDR1 SNHLY, CDR2 FYNNEI. The V end was cut by 7 bases, the J end by 6 bases, with 16 bases between. The CDR3 sequence is CASIPWGALNSPLHF. The CDR3 DNA follows: TGTGCCAGCATCCCCTGGGGGGCCCTTAATTCACCCCTCCACTTT.

This clone showed up just a few times. The chain combines TRBV6-1 with TRBJ2-5; possibly TRBD1 for D (6 bases). V dropped 7 bases and J dropped 0 bases, with 15 bases sitting between them. This CDR3 has 15 residues. Germline CDR1 reads MNHNS; CDR2 reads SASEGT. This CDR3 is CASTSGTGYQETQYF. The CDR3 nucleotides read TGTGCCAGCACTTCGGGAACAGGGTACCAAGAGACCCAGTACTTC.

This clone came up a few times. V usage is TRBV5-1 and J usage is TRBJ1-4; tentatively, D is TRBD1 (5 bases). CDR3 length: 15 residues. Germline CDR1 is SGHRS and CDR2 is YFSETQ. V was trimmed by 1 base and J by 7 bases, leaving 14 bases between them. CDR3 nucleotides: TGCGCCAGCAGCTTGTACGGGGGGAAGGGTGAAAAACTGTTTTTT. Amino acids: CASSLYGGKGEKLFF.

The chain couples TRBV19 to TRBJ2-2, with TRBD2 matching over 15 bases. The CDR3 has 18 amino acids. Per the germline V gene, CDR1 is LNHDA and CDR2 is SQIVND (reference sequence). Trimming removed 7 bases from V and 1 base from J; junction bases left unmatched: 7. CDR3 sequence reads: CASNPGLAGGKNTGELFF. CDR3 nucleotides: TGTGCCAGTAACCCGGGACTAGCGGGAGGAAAGAACACCGGGGAGCTGTTTTTT.

The rearrangement uses TRBV9 and TRBJ1-4; D is unresolved. This CDR3 has 15 residues. CDR1 SGDLS and CDR2 YYNGEE come from the germline V gene. V lost 7 bases, J lost 3 bases, and 16 bases lay in between. CDR3 residues: CASAGRTGSNEKLFF. The CDR3 bases are TGTGCCAGCGCCGGGCGTACCGGCTCTAATGAAAAACTGTTTTTT.

CDR3 region: CASSYFTSRNTGELFF. The DNA for the CDR3 is TGTGCCAGCAGTTACTTTACTTCACGGAACACCGGGGAGCTGTTTTTT. The rearrangement links TRBV6-5 to TRBJ2-2; D call uncertain. The germline gives CDR1 MNHEY, CDR2 SVGAGI. This CDR3 is built from 16 residues. V was pared by 1 base and J by 1 base, with 10 bases between.

This clone was detected once. The rearrangement uses TRBV4-3 and TRBJ2-2, with 7 bases lining up with TRBD2. The trim removed 1 base at V and 4 bases at J, leaving 3 bases unmatched. The CDR3 totals 15 residues. CDR1 and CDR2 (germline): LGHNA, YSLEER. DNA for the CDR3: TGCGCCAGCAGCCAAGTGGGAGGGAGCACCGGGGAGCTGTTTTTT. It yields the protein CASSQVGGSTGELFF.

The gene calls are TRBV29-1 and TRBJ1-2; D is unresolved. From germline, CDR1 is SQVTM and CDR2 ANQGSEA. The CDR3 runs to 10 residues. V shed 7 bases and J shed 6 bases, with 9 bases lying between them. CDR3 protein: CSADGNGYTF. In nucleotides, the CDR3 is TGCAGCGCTGACGGGAATGGCTACACCTTC.

The chain carries TRBV29-1 and TRBJ2-1, with unresolved D. Germline loops: CDR1 SQVTM, CDR2 ANQGSEA. V was pared by 4 bases and J by 6 bases, with 13 bases between. The CDR3 length is 13 residues. CDR3 in DNA: TGCAGCGTTGGGATTCTGAATCCCAATGAGCAGTTCTTC. This codes for CSVGILNPNEQFF.

This chain links TRBV19 with TRBJ1-6, with D unclear. The CDR3 loop spans 13 amino acids. Trimming removed 3 bases from V and 9 bases from J, with 9 bases in between. CDR1 and CDR2 from the germline V gene are LNHDA and SQIVND (reference sequence). The CDR3 sequence: CASSILGSSPLHF. CDR3 sequence (DNA): TGTGCCAGTAGTATTTTGGGAAGTTCACCCCTCCACTTT.

This chain connects TRBV11-2 to TRBJ2-2; the D gene is possibly TRBD2 (5 bases). Per the germline V gene, CDR1 is SGHAT and CDR2 is FQNNGV. The CDR3 is 15 amino acids. V gave up 2 bases and J gave up 5 bases, with 12 bases separating them. CDR3 in DNA: TGTGCCAGCAGCTTAAGGGCGGGCGGTACCGGGGAGCTGTTTTTT. Its protein product is CASSLRAGGTGELFF.

This clone was counted a few times. The chain couples TRBV6-6 to TRBJ2-1; 7 nucleotides agree with TRBD2. This CDR3 is built from 14 residues. With V trimmed by 2 bases and J by 8 bases, 6 bases remained unmatched. The germline CDR1 and CDR2 sequences are MNHNY and SVGAGI (reference sequence). The CDR3: CASSYDSGKDEQFF. The DNA of the CDR3 is TGTGCCAGCAGTTACGACAGCGGGAAGGATGAGCAGTTCTTC.

The chain joins TRBV15 to TRBJ2-3, with D possibly matching TRBD2 (6 bases). The CDR3 loop spans 15 amino acids. Germline-derived CDR1 and CDR2 are LNHNV and YYDKDF (reference sequence). V lost 0 bases to trimming and J lost 4 bases, with 11 bases between them. CDR3 residues: CATSRDRLVADTQYF. The CDR3 nucleotides read TGTGCCACCAGCAGAGATCGACTAGTGGCAGATACGCAGTATTTT.

V is TRBV27 and J is TRBJ2-7; the D gene is possibly TRBD2 (5 bases). V lost 8 bases to trimming and J lost 3 bases, with 8 bases between them. Germline lookup yields CDR1 MNHEY and CDR2 SMNVEV (reference sequence). The CDR3 covers 11 residues. In nucleotides, the CDR3 is TGTGCCAGCGCCAGCGGCTACGAGCAGTACTTC. It codes for CASASGYEQYF.

V usage is TRBV11-3 and J usage is TRBJ2-1; D is ambiguous. The germline V gene encodes CDR1 SGHNT and CDR2 YENEEA. V lost 5 bases and J 4 bases, leaving 18 bases between the germline ends. This CDR3 is built from 16 residues. CDR3 residues: CASSNSMAGLYNEQFF. The CDR3 nucleotides are TGTGCCAGCAGCAACTCCATGGCCGGGCTTTACAATGAGCAGTTCTTC.